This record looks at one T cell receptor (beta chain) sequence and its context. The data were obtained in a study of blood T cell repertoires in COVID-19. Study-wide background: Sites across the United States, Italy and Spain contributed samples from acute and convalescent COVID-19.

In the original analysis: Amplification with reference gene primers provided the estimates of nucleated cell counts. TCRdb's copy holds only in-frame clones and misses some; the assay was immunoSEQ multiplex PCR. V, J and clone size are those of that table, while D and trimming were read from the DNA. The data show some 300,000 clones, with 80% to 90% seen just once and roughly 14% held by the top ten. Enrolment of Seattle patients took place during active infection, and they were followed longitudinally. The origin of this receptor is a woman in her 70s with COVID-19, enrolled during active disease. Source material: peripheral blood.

CDR3: CASSWNAGETTGELFF. The CDR3 bases are TGTGCCAGCAGCTGGAACGCGGGAGAGACAACCGGGGAGCTGTTTTTT. The chain combines TRBV7-3 with TRBJ2-2; TRBD2 agrees at 7 bases. The CDR3 spans 16 residues. V lost 4 bases and J lost 5; bases outside the gene matches: 10. Germline CDR1 and CDR2: SGHTA and FQGTGA.